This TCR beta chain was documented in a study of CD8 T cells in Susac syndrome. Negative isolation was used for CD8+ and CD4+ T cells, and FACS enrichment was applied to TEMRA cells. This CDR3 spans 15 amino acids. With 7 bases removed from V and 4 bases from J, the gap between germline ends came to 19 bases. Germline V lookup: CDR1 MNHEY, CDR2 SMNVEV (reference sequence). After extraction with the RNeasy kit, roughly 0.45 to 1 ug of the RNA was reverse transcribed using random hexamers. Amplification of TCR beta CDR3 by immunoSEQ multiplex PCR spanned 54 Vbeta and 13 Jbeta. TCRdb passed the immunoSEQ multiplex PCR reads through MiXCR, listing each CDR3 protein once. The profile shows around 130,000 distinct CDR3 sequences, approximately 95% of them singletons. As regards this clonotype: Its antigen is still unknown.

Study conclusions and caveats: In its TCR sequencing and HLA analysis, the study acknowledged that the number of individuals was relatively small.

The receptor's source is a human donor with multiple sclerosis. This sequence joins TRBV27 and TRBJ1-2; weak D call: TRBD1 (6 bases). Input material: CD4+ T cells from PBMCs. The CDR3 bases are TGTGCCAGCAAGGGGGGCTCATCCTATGTCTATGGCTACACCTTC. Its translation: CASKGGSSYVYGYTF.